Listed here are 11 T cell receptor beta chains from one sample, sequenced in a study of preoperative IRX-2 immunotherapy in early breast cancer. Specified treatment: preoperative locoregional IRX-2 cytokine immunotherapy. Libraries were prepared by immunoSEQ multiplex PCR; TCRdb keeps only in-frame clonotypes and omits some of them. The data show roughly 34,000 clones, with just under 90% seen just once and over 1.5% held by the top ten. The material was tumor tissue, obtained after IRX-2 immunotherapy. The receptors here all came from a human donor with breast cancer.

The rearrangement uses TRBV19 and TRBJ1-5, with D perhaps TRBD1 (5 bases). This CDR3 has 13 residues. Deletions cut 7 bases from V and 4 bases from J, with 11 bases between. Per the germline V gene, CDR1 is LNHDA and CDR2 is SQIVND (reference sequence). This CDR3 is CASTDTSNQPQHF. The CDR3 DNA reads TGTGCCAGTACGGACACATCAAATCAGCCCCAGCATTTT.

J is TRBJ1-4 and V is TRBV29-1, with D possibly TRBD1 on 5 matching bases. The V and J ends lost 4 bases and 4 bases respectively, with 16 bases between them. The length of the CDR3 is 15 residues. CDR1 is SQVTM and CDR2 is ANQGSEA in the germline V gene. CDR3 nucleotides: TGCAGCGTTGCTTGGGGGGGTAGCAGTAATGAAAAACTGTTTTTT. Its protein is CSVAWGGSSNEKLFF.

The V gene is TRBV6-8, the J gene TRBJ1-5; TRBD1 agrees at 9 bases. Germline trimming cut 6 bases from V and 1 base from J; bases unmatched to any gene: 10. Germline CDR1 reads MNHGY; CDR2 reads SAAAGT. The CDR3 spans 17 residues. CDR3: CASSVDRGFASNQPQHF. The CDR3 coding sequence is TGTGCCAGCAGCGTTGACAGGGGGTTTGCCAGCAATCAGCCCCAGCATTTT.

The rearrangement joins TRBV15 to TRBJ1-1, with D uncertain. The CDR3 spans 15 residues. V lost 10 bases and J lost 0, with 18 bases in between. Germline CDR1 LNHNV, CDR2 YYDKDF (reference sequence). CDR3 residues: CASRDGGVLNTEAFF. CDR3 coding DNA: TGTGCCAGCAGAGATGGTGGCGTACTGAACACTGAAGCTTTCTTT.

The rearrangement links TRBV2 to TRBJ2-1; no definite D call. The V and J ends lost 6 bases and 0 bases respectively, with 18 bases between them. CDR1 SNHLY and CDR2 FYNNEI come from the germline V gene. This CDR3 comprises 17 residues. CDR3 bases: TGTGCCAGCAGCGTAGGCCGGGCCGACTTCTCCTACAATGAGCAGTTCTTC. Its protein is CASSVGRADFSYNEQFF.

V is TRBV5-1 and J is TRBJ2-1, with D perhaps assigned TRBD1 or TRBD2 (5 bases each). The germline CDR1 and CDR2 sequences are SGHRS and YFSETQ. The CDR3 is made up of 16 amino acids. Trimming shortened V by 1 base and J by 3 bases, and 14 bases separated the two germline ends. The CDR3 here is CASSLTPRDHYNEQFF. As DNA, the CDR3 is TGCGCCAGCAGCTTGACTCCCCGGGACCACTACAATGAGCAGTTCTTC.

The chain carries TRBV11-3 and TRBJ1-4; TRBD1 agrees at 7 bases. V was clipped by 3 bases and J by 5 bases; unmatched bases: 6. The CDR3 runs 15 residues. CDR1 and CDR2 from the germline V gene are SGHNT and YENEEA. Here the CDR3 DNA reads TGTGCCAGCAGCTTCGGGACAGCTTCAAATGAAAAACTGTTTTTT. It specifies CASSFGTASNEKLFF.

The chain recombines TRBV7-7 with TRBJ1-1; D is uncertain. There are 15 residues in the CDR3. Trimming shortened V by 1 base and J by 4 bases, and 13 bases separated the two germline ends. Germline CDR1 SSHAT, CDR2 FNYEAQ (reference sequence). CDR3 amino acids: CASSLVYGVGTEAFF. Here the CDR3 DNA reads TGTGCCAGCAGCTTAGTCTACGGGGTCGGCACTGAAGCTTTCTTT.

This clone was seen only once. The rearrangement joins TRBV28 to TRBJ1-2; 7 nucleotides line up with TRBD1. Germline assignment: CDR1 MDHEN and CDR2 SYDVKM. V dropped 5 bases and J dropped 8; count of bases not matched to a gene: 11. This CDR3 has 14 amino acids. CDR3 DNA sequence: TGTGCCAGCAGTCTGACAGGGCTCCGGGGGGGCTACACCTTC. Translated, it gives CASSLTGLRGGYTF.

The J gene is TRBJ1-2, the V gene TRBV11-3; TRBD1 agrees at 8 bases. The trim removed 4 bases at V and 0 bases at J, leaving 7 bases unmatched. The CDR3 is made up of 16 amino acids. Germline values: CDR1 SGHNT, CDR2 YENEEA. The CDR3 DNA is TGTGCCAGCAGCTCCCTGGACAGGGTAGCTAACTATGGCTACACCTTC. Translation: CASSSLDRVANYGYTF.

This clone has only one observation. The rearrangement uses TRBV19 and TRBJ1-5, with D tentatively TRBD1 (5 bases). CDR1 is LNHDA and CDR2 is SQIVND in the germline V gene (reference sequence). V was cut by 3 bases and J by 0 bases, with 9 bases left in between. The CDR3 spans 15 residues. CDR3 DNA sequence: TGTGCCAGTAGTATCGGGGACTTTAGCAATCAGCCCCAGCATTTT. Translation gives CASSIGDFSNQPQHF.